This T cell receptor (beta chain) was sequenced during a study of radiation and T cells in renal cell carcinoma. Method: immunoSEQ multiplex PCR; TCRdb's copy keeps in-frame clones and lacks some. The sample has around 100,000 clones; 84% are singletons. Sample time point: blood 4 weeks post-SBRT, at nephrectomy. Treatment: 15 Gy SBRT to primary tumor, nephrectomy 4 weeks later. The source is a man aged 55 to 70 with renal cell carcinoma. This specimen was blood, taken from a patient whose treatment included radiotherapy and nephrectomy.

CDR3 nucleotides: TGTGCCAGCAGCTTAACCGGCGTCGGGGCCTACGGCGGGGAGCTGTTTTTT. Protein product: CASSLTGVGAYGGELFF. V usage is TRBV7-2 and J usage is TRBJ2-2, with D perhaps assigned TRBD1 or TRBD2 (5 bases each). The V end was cut by 2 bases, the J end by 7 bases, with 20 bases between. This CDR3 is built from 17 residues. Germline V gives CDR1 SGHTA, CDR2 FQGNSA.